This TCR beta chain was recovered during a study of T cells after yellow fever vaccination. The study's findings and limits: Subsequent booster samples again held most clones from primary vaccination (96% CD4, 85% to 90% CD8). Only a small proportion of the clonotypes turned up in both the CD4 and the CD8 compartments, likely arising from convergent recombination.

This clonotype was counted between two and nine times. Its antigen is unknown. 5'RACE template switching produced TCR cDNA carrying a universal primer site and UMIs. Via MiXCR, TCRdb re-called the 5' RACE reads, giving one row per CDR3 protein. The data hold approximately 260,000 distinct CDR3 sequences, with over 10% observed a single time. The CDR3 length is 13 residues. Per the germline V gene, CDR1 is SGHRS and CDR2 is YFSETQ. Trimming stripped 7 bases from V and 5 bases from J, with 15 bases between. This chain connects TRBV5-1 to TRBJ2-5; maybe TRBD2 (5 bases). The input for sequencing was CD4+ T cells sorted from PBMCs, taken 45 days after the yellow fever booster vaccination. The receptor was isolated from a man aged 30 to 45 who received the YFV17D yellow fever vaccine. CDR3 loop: CASERGSGETQYF. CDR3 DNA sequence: TGCGCCAGCGAGCGAGGGAGTGGGGAGACCCAGTACTTC.